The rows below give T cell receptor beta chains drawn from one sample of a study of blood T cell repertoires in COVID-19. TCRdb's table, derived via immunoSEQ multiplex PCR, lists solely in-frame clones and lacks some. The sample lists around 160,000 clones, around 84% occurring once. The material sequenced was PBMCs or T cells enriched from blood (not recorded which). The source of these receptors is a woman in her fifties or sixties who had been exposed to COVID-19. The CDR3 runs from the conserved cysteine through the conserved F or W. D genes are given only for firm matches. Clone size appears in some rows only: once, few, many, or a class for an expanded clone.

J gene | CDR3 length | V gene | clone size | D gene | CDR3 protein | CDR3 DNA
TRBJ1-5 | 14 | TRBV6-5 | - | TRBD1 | CASRGQGVVQPQHF | TGTGCCAGCAGGGGACAGGGGGTCGTTCAGCCCCAGCATTTT
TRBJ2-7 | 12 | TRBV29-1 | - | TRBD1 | CSVERGPYEQYF | TGCAGCGTTGAAAGGGGGCCCTACGAGCAGTACTTC
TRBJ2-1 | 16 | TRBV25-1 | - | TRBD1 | CASSELRGQPGGEQFF | TGTGCCAGCAGTGAATTAAGGGGGCAGCCCGGCGGTGAGCAGTTCTTC
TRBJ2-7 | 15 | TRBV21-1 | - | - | CASSKTSGYSYEQYF | TGTGCCAGCAGCAAGACTAGCGGATACTCCTACGAGCAGTACTTC
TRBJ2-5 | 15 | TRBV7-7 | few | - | CASSTQQGRGETQYF | TGTGCTAGCAGCACCCAACAGGGCCGGGGAGAGACCCAGTACTTC
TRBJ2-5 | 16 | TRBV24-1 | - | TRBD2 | CATSGGGLADQETQYF | TGTGCCACCAGTGGTGGGGGACTAGCGGACCAAGAGACCCAGTACTTC
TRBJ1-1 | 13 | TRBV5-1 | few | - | CASSLVGATEAFF | TGCGCCAGCAGCTTGGTAGGGGCCACTGAAGCTTTCTTT
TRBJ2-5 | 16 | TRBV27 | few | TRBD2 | CASSLTAGELQETQYF | TGTGCCAGCAGTTTAACGGCGGGAGAACTCCAAGAGACCCAGTACTTC
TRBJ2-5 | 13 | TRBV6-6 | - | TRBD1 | CASSPGQDETQYF | TGTGCCAGCAGCCCAGGACAGGATGAGACCCAGTACTTC
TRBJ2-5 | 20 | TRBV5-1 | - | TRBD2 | CASSLGLSLAGASKEETQYF | TGCGCCAGCAGCTTGGGATTATCACTAGCGGGGGCCTCCAAAGAGGAGACCCAGTACTTC
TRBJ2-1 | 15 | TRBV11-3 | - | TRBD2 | CASSLSGRADNEQFF | TGTGCCAGCAGCCTTAGCGGGAGGGCAGACAATGAGCAGTTCTTC
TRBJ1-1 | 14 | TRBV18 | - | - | CASSPRVTGPEAFF | TGTGCCAGCTCACCACGCGTGACAGGCCCTGAAGCTTTCTTT
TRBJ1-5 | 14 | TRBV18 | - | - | CASSRYGADQPQHF | TGTGCCAGCTCCCGGTATGGGGCCGATCAGCCCCAGCATTTT
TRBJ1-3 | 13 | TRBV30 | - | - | CAWKSGAGNTIYF | TGTGCCTGGAAGTCAGGGGCTGGAAACACCATATATTTT
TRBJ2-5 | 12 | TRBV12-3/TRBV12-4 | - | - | CASSYIQETQYF | TGTGCCAGCAGTTACATACAAGAGACCCAGTACTTC
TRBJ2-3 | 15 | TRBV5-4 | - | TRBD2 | CASREAGARTDTQYF | TGTGCCAGCAGGGAAGCGGGGGCGCGCACAGATACGCAGTATTTT
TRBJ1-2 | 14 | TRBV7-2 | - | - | CASSLVAGFYGYTF | TGTGCCAGCAGCTTAGTTGCAGGGTTCTATGGCTACACCTTC
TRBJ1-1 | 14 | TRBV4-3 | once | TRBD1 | CASSQGQGNTGAFF | TGCGCCAGCAGCCAAGGACAGGGGAACACGGGAGCTTTCTTT
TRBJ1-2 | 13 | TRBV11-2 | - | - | CASSSGSNYGYTF | TGTGCCAGCAGCTCCGGTTCTAACTATGGCTACACCTTC
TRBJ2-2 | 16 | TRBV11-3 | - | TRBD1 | CASSLGDRANTGELFF | TGTGCCAGCAGCTTAGGTGACAGGGCAAACACCGGGGAGCTGTTTTTT
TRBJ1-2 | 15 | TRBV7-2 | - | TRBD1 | CASSIPQGPNYGYTF | TGTGCCAGCAGCATCCCACAGGGGCCGAACTATGGCTACACCTTC
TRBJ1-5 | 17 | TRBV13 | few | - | CASSLGPGRGEDQPQHF | TGTGCCAGCAGCTTAGGCCCCGGGCGGGGGGAGGATCAGCCCCAGCATTTT
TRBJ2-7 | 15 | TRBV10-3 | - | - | CATQPIGGKGYEQYF | TGTGCCACCCAACCTATTGGGGGGAAAGGCTACGAGCAGTACTTC
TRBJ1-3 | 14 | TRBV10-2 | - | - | CASSETQRGNTIYF | TGCGCCAGCAGTGAGACGCAGCGAGGGAACACCATATATTTT
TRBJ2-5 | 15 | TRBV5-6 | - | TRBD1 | CASSARQGFQETQYF | TGTGCCAGCAGCGCCCGACAGGGTTTCCAAGAGACCCAGTACTTC
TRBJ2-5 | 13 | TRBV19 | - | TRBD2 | CASSLLAGETQYF | TGTGCCAGTAGCCTACTAGCGGGGGAGACCCAGTACTTC
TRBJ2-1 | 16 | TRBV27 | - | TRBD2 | CASSLSGLAGGGEQFF | TGTGCCAGCAGTTTATCGGGGCTAGCGGGAGGGGGTGAGCAGTTCTTC
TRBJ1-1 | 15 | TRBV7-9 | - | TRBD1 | CASSHGQGADTEAFF | TGTGCCAGCAGCCATGGACAGGGGGCGGACACTGAAGCTTTCTTT
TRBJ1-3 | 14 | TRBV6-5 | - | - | CASRGRVSGNTIYF | TGTGCCAGCAGGGGCAGGGTTTCTGGAAACACCATATATTTT
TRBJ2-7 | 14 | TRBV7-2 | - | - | CASTVGEASYEQYF | TGTGCCAGCACCGTGGGCGAAGCCTCCTACGAGCAGTACTTC
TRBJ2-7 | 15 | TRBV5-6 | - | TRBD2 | CASSLTGLAGVEQYF | TGTGCCAGCAGCTTGACCGGACTAGCGGGAGTCGAGCAGTACTTC
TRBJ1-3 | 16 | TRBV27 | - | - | CASSSNPGGSGNTIYF | TGTGCCAGCAGTTCCAATCCGGGGGGGTCTGGAAACACCATATATTTT
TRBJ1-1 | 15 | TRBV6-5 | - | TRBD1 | CASRPTGGLNTEAFF | TGTGCCAGCAGGCCTACAGGGGGCTTGAACACTGAAGCTTTCTTT
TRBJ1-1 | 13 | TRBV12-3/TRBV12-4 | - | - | CASYEERNTEAFF | TGTGCCAGCTACGAGGAACGGAACACTGAAGCTTTCTTT
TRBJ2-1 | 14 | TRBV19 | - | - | CASNRGAPGSEQFF | TGTGCCTCCAATCGGGGGGCCCCAGGGAGTGAGCAGTTCTTC
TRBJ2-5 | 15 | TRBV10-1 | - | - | CASSESAGVGETQYF | TGCGCCAGCAGTGAGTCTGCAGGGGTAGGGGAGACCCAGTACTTC
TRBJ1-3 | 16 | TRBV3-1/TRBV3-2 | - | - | CASSQDSGPFGNTIYF | TGTGCCAGCAGCCAAGACTCAGGGCCCTTCGGAAACACCATATATTTT
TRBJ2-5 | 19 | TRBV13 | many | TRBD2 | CASSLALPKKRGGIETQYF | TGTGCCAGCAGCTTAGCGCTACCCAAAAAGCGGGGGGGCATCGAGACCCAGTACTTC
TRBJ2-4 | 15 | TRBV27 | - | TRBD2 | CASRFSSGAQNIQYF | TGTGCCAGCAGATTTTCTAGCGGGGCACAAAACATTCAGTACTTC
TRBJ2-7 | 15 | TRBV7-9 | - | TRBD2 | CASSQPGLLAYEQYF | TGTGCCAGCAGCCAGCCGGGACTACTCGCCTACGAGCAGTACTTC
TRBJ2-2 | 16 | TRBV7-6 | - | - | CASSLGQGPNTGELFF | TGTGCCAGCAGCTTAGGCCAGGGCCCGAACACCGGGGAGCTGTTTTTT
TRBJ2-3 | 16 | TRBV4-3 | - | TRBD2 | CASSQDGAGGTDTQYF | TGCGCCAGCAGCCAAGATGGTGCGGGAGGCACAGATACGCAGTATTTT
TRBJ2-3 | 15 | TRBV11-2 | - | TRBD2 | CASSSSGGDTDTQYF | TGTGCCAGCAGTTCTAGCGGGGGGGACACAGATACGCAGTATTTT
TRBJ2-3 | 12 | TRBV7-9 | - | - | CASSQTGDTQYF | TGTGCCAGCAGTCAGACTGGCGATACGCAGTATTTT
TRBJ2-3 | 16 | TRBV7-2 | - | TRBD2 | CASSSLSGRLTDTQYF | TGTGCCAGCAGCTCGCTTAGCGGGAGGCTCACAGATACGCAGTATTTT
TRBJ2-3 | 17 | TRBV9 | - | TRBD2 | CASSAGAGGQSTDTQYF | TGTGCCAGCAGCGCCGGGGCGGGGGGGCAGAGCACAGATACGCAGTATTTT
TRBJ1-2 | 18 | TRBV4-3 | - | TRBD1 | CASSQATIGTGGGYGYTF | TGCGCCAGCAGCCAAGCCACGATCGGGACAGGGGGCGGCTATGGCTACACCTTC
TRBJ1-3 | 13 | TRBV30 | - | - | CAWGAVPGNTIYF | TGTGCCTGGGGGGCGGTTCCTGGAAACACCATATATTTT
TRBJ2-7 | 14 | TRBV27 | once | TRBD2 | CASSPGGADYEQYF | TGTGCCAGCAGTCCCGGGGGGGCTGATTACGAGCAGTACTTC
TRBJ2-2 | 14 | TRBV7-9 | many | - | CASSLTQNTGELFF | TGTGCCAGCAGCTTAACACAGAACACCGGGGAGCTGTTTTTT
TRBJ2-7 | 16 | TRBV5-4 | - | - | CASGSSYRDKSYEQYF | TGTGCCAGCGGATCCAGCTACCGGGACAAGTCCTACGAGCAGTACTTC
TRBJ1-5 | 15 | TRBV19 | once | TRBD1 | CASSIEGTGLAPQHF | TGTGCCAGTAGTATAGAAGGGACAGGGTTGGCGCCCCAGCATTTT
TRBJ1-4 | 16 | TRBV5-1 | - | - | CASSKKTGLSDEKLFF | TGCGCCAGCAGCAAGAAAACAGGGCTATCAGATGAAAAACTGTTTTTT